A selection of T cell receptor beta chains follows, all from one sample in a study of CD8+ T cells in alopecia areata. Repertoires were generated with immunoSEQ multiplex PCR, while TCRdb's copy carries only in-frame clones and drops some. This table has roughly 200,000 clones, 55% to 70% appearing once. Sequenced material: CD4+ T cells sorted from blood, taken at week 4, from a patient treated with tofacitinib. The receptor set was obtained from a human donor with alopecia areata. CDR3s include the opening cysteine and the closing phenylalanine or tryptophan. D genes are given only for firm matches. Expanded clones are given a class, and other clones once, few, many or no size at all.

abundance	j_gene	v_gene	d_gene	len	CDR3aa	CDR3nt
.	TRBJ2-1	TRBV30	TRBD1	15	CAWSGRTGWYNEQFF	TGTGCCTGGAGTGGCCGGACAGGGTGGTACAATGAGCAGTTCTTC
.	TRBJ1-1	TRBV30	.	12	CAWSWGNTEAFF	TGTGCCTGGAGCTGGGGGAACACTGAAGCTTTCTTT
.	TRBJ2-3	TRBV7-9	TRBD2	16	CASSSSGLAGTDTQYF	TGTGCCAGCAGCTCCTCCGGACTAGCGGGGACAGATACGCAGTATTTT
few	TRBJ2-2	TRBV5-4	.	14	CASSLPDYTGELFF	TGTGCCAGCAGCTTGCCAGACTACACCGGGGAGCTGTTTTTT
.	TRBJ2-1	TRBV30	TRBD1	13	CACTGTGDNEQFF	TGTGCCTGCACCGGGACAGGGGACAATGAGCAGTTCTTC
.	TRBJ2-5	TRBV5-1	TRBD2	16	CASSSGLAGGQETQYF	TGCGCCAGCAGCTCGGGACTAGCGGGGGGTCAAGAGACCCAGTACTTC
.	TRBJ1-6	TRBV5-4	.	14	CASSPGVDNSPLHF	TGTGCCAGTTCACCTGGGGTAGATAATTCACCCCTCCACTTT
.	TRBJ2-7	TRBV10-3	.	13	CAIRSGPDYEQYF	TGTGCCATCAGATCCGGGCCTGACTACGAGCAGTACTTC
.	TRBJ2-5	TRBV30	.	13	CALGRANEETQYF	TGTGCCCTCGGCCGGGCTAACGAAGAGACCCAGTACTTC
few	TRBJ1-5	TRBV4-1	.	14	CASSQGRGNQPQHF	TGCGCCAGCAGCCAAGGGAGGGGCAATCAGCCCCAGCATTTT
.	TRBJ1-1	TRBV29-1	.	12	CSVGGASSEAFF	TGCAGCGTTGGCGGGGCATCATCCGAAGCTTTCTTT
.	TRBJ2-5	TRBV7-2	.	14	CASSLSLGAETQYF	TGTGCCAGCAGCTTATCCCTGGGGGCGGAGACCCAGTACTTC
few	TRBJ2-5	TRBV5-1	TRBD1	16	CASRLSGQAFQETQYF	TGCGCCAGCCGCCTCTCGGGACAGGCCTTCCAAGAGACCCAGTACTTC
.	TRBJ2-5	TRBV25-1	TRBD2	16	CASGYRLAGGLETQYF	TGTGCCAGCGGCTATAGACTAGCGGGGGGGCTGGAGACCCAGTACTTC
few	TRBJ2-5	TRBV7-2	TRBD1	13	CASSNRGAETQYF	TGTGCCAGCAGCAACAGGGGGGCGGAGACCCAGTACTTC
.	TRBJ2-7	TRBV15	.	13	CATSREYFYEQYF	TGTGCCACCAGCAGAGAATACTTCTACGAGCAGTACTTC
.	TRBJ1-3	TRBV30	.	12	CAVQTSGNTIYF	TGTGCCGTTCAGACATCTGGAAACACCATATATTTT
.	TRBJ1-1	TRBV29-1	.	13	CSVERALNTEAFF	TGCAGCGTTGAGCGGGCGTTGAACACTGAAGCTTTCTTT
.	TRBJ2-5	TRBV7-2	TRBD2	14	CASSPGLVQETQYF	TGTGCCAGCAGCCCGGGACTAGTTCAAGAGACCCAGTACTTC
.	TRBJ2-1	TRBV28	.	11	CASLSRDEQFF	TGTGCCAGCCTTTCCAGGGACGAGCAGTTCTTC
few	TRBJ1-5	TRBV7-2	.	12	CASSLQDQPQHF	TGTGCCAGCAGCTTACAGGATCAGCCCCAGCATTTT
once	TRBJ2-7	TRBV28	TRBD2	13	CASSGGDLYEQYF	TGTGCCAGCAGCGGGGGGGACCTCTACGAGCAGTACTTC
once	TRBJ1-5	TRBV30	.	15	CAWSGQVNSNQPQHF	TGTGCCTGGAGTGGACAGGTGAATAGCAATCAGCCCCAGCATTTT
.	TRBJ1-4	TRBV23-1	.	14	CASQKDIANEKLFF	TGCGCCAGCCAAAAAGATATCGCTAATGAAAAACTGTTTTTT
.	TRBJ1-4	TRBV6-1	TRBD1	16	CASSEPLRQGNEKLFF	TGTGCCAGCAGTGAACCATTACGACAGGGGAATGAAAAACTGTTTTTT
.	TRBJ1-2	TRBV30	TRBD1	14	CAGLPGGGGDGYTF	TGTGCCGGCCTACCCGGAGGGGGCGGAGATGGCTACACCTTC
.	TRBJ2-1	TRBV7-3	.	14	CASSLTGSYNEQFF	TGTGCCAGCAGCTTAACCGGGTCCTACAATGAGCAGTTCTTC
.	TRBJ1-2	TRBV7-6	.	15	CASSLMAGGNYGYTF	TGTGCCAGCAGCTTAATGGCCGGGGGTAACTATGGCTACACCTTC
few	TRBJ2-5	TRBV29-1	.	10	CSVEAETQYF	TGCAGCGTTGAGGCGGAGACCCAGTACTTC
few	TRBJ1-1	TRBV28	.	13	CASSFGSNTEAFF	TGTGCCAGCAGTTTCGGGTCGAACACTGAAGCTTTCTTT
.	TRBJ1-1	TRBV29-1	.	13	CSVLQVGGTEAFF	TGCAGCGTCCTCCAGGTAGGGGGGACTGAAGCTTTCTTT
.	TRBJ2-7	TRBV2	.	10	CASSRAEQYF	TGTGCCAGCAGTCGGGCCGAGCAGTACTTC
.	TRBJ2-5	TRBV2	.	14	CASSGNRAQETQYF	TGTGCCAGCAGTGGCAACAGGGCCCAAGAGACCCAGTACTTC
.	TRBJ1-1	TRBV7-6	.	14	CASSSPGGETEAFF	TGTGCCAGCAGCTCTCCGGGGGGGGAGACTGAAGCTTTCTTT
.	TRBJ2-7	TRBV2	TRBD1	15	CASSDPAGTVYEQYF	TGTGCCAGCAGTGATCCCGCCGGGACAGTCTACGAGCAGTACTTC
few	TRBJ2-3	TRBV29-1	.	15	CSVEIGEFGTDTQYF	TGCAGCGTTGAAATTGGGGAATTTGGCACAGATACGCAGTATTTT
.	TRBJ1-2	TRBV7-2	TRBD1	15	CASSNPGGRGYGYTF	TGTGCCAGCAGCAATCCAGGGGGACGAGGGTATGGCTACACCTTC
few	TRBJ2-3	TRBV7-9	.	14	CASSSLGLFDTQYF	TGTGCCAGCAGCTCATTGGGACTCTTCGATACGCAGTATTTT
once	TRBJ1-1	TRBV7-9	.	12	CASSLEARVAFF	TGTGCCAGCAGCTTAGAGGCTCGGGTAGCTTTCTTT
.	TRBJ2-7	TRBV6-1	TRBD1	15	CASSDRGTGGWEQYF	TGTGCCAGCAGTGACCGGGGGACAGGGGGCTGGGAGCAGTACTTC
.	TRBJ2-3	TRBV7-2	TRBD2	16	CASRPGREVGTDTQYF	TGTGCCAGCAGACCAGGGAGGGAGGTAGGCACAGATACGCAGTATTTT
.	TRBJ2-3	TRBV30	.	15	CAWSVSGGIADTQYF	TGTGCCTGGAGTGTTAGTGGGGGGATTGCAGATACGCAGTATTTT